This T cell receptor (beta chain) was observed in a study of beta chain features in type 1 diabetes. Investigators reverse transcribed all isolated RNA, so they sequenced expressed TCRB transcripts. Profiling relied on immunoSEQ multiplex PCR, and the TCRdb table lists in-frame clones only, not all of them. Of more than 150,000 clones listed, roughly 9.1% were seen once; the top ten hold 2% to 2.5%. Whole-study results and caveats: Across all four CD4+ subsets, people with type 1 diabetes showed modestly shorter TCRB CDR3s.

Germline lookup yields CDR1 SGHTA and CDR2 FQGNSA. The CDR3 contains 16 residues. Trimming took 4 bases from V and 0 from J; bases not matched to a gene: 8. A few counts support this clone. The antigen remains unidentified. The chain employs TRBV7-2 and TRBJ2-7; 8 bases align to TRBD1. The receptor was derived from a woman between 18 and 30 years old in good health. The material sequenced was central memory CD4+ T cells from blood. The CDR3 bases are TGTGCCAGCAGCTCCCAGGGGGCCTTTAGCTCCTACGAGCAGTACTTC. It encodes CASSSQGAFSSYEQYF.